The text below deals with one T cell receptor (beta chain). This entry is derived from a study of memory CD4+ T cells and cytomegalovirus serostatus. V was pared by 4 bases and J by 5 bases, with 12 bases between. The CDR3 totals 14 residues. Germline V gene data show CDR1 as SGDLS and CDR2 as YYNGEE. Single viable CD3+CD4+CD8-CD45RO+ cells were sorted as the memory CD4+ T cells. CMV serostatus came from serum IgG against pp150, pp28, p38, p52. Method: immunoSEQ multiplex PCR; TCRdb's copy keeps in-frame clones and lacks some. The data contain under 40,000 clones, 79% of them singletons. V and J are TRBV9 and TRBJ1-4; D uncertain. Sample: memory CD4+ T cells from blood. This clonotype was obtained from an adult in good health and CMV-seropositive. The CDR3 sequence is CASSPRGGNEKLFF. The CDR3, as DNA: TGTGCCAGCAGCCCCCGAGGCGGAAATGAAAAACTGTTTTTT.